These T cell receptor beta chains were read from a single sample in a study of shared clonotypes between healthy human individuals. Repertoires were generated with immunoSEQ multiplex PCR, while TCRdb's copy carries only in-frame clones and drops some. The sample shows 950,000 to 1,200,000 clones, approximately 77% of them seen only once. The material sequenced was memory CD4+ T cells from PBMCs. The source of these receptors is a man aged 18 to 35 in good health. Some clones in this sample may be carry-over from other donors' samples. Both conserved end residues are part of each CDR3. Each record gives: J gene, clone size, V gene, D gene, CDR3 protein, CDR3 DNA. The D gene is left open where the match is weak. A row's size may be missing; if present it is once, few, many or a size class.

J: TRBJ2-2
size: -
V: TRBV7-2
D: -
CDR3: CASSLLRGRGTGELFF
DNA: TGTGCCAGCAGCTTACTTCGGGGGAGAGGGACCGGGGAGCTGTTTTTT

J: TRBJ2-1
size: -
V: TRBV9
D: -
CDR3: CASSVGGDSYNEQFF
DNA: TGTGCCAGCAGCGTAGGCGGGGACTCCTACAATGAGCAGTTCTTC

J: TRBJ2-2
size: -
V: TRBV30
D: -
CDR3: CAWSVFANTGELFF
DNA: TGTGCCTGGAGTGTGTTCGCGAACACCGGGGAGCTGTTTTTT

J: TRBJ2-2
size: -
V: TRBV27
D: TRBD1
CDR3: CASSLSAYRGNTGELFF
DNA: TGTGCCAGCAGTTTATCGGCCTACAGGGGAAACACCGGGGAGCTGTTTTTT

J: TRBJ1-1
size: -
V: TRBV27
D: -
CDR3: CASRGSGATEAFF
DNA: TGTGCCAGCAGAGGTTCGGGCGCCACTGAAGCTTTCTTT

J: TRBJ1-5
size: -
V: TRBV18
D: -
CDR3: CASSLDGGNQPQHF
DNA: TGTGCCAGCTCGTTAGACGGGGGGAATCAGCCCCAGCATTTT

J: TRBJ2-3
size: -
V: TRBV5-1
D: TRBD2
CDR3: CASSPQGTSGTDTQYF
DNA: TGCGCCAGCAGCCCACAAGGGACTAGCGGCACAGATACGCAGTATTTT

J: TRBJ2-3
size: -
V: TRBV7-3
D: TRBD2
CDR3: CASSLKGGPRGTDTQYF
DNA: TGTGCCAGCAGCTTAAAGGGAGGGCCTCGGGGCACAGATACGCAGTATTTT

J: TRBJ2-5
size: -
V: TRBV7-8
D: -
CDR3: CASSLRGLQETQYF
DNA: TGTGCCAGCAGCTTACGCGGCCTCCAAGAGACCCAGTACTTC

J: TRBJ2-1
size: few
V: TRBV27
D: TRBD2
CDR3: CASSRESHGGNEQFF
DNA: TGTGCCAGCAGTCGCGAATCACACGGGGGGAATGAGCAGTTCTTC

J: TRBJ1-2
size: -
V: TRBV5-4
D: TRBD1
CDR3: CAGWDRGNYGYTF
DNA: TGTGCCGGGTGGGACAGGGGGAACTATGGCTACACCTTC

J: TRBJ2-3
size: few
V: TRBV7-2
D: -
CDR3: CASSFGADTQYF
DNA: TGTGCCAGCAGCTTTGGTGCAGATACGCAGTATTTT

J: TRBJ1-1
size: -
V: TRBV6-6
D: TRBD1
CDR3: CASSAPGGGTEAFF
DNA: TGTGCCAGCAGTGCCCCAGGGGGCGGAACTGAAGCTTTCTTT

J: TRBJ1-2
size: -
V: TRBV7-2
D: -
CDR3: CASSNPAGNYGYTF
DNA: TGTGCCAGCAGCAACCCCGCCGGGAACTATGGCTACACCTTC

J: TRBJ1-2
size: -
V: TRBV28
D: TRBD1
CDR3: CASSQPGTAYYTF
DNA: TGTGCCAGCAGTCAACCCGGGACAGCTTACTACACCTTC

J: TRBJ1-2
size: -
V: TRBV5-1
D: -
CDR3: CASSLGLHNANYGYTF
DNA: TGCGCCAGCAGCTTAGGACTTCATAATGCTAACTATGGCTACACCTTC

J: TRBJ2-7
size: -
V: TRBV5-1
D: TRBD1
CDR3: CASSVGQEGNEQYF
DNA: TGCGCCAGCAGCGTGGGACAGGAGGGGAACGAGCAGTACTTC

J: TRBJ1-5
size: once
V: TRBV7-9
D: -
CDR3: CASSRGGGGGQPQHF
DNA: TGTGCCAGCAGCCGAGGTGGGGGAGGGGGTCAGCCCCAGCATTTT

J: TRBJ2-1
size: -
V: TRBV6-4
D: TRBD2
CDR3: CASSDSGLGANEQFF
DNA: TGTGCCAGCAGTGACTCGGGACTAGGGGCGAATGAGCAGTTCTTC

J: TRBJ1-3
size: -
V: TRBV20-1
D: -
CDR3: CSAQGPNTIYF
DNA: TGCAGTGCACAGGGACCAAACACCATATATTTT

J: TRBJ2-7
size: -
V: TRBV15
D: TRBD2
CDR3: CATSRETSGTYEQYF
DNA: TGTGCCACCAGCAGGGAGACTAGCGGTACTTACGAGCAGTACTTC

J: TRBJ1-4
size: -
V: TRBV30
D: TRBD1
CDR3: CAGIDRVEKLFF
DNA: TGTGCCGGGATCGACAGGGTAGAAAAACTGTTTTTT

J: TRBJ2-7
size: -
V: TRBV5-1
D: -
CDR3: CASSPGTYEQYF
DNA: TGCGCCAGCAGCCCGGGAACCTACGAGCAGTACTTC

J: TRBJ2-7
size: -
V: TRBV18
D: TRBD1
CDR3: CASSLQGADYEQYF
DNA: TGTGCCAGCTCACTACAGGGGGCTGACTACGAGCAGTACTTC

J: TRBJ2-1
size: many
V: TRBV6-5
D: TRBD1
CDR3: CASSSTGTGINEQFF
DNA: TGTGCCAGCAGTTCGACCGGGACAGGTATCAATGAGCAGTTCTTC

J: TRBJ1-1
size: -
V: TRBV5-1
D: -
CDR3: CASSLAWGAEAFF
DNA: TGCGCCAGCAGCTTGGCTTGGGGGGCTGAAGCTTTCTTT

J: TRBJ2-7
size: -
V: TRBV11-3
D: TRBD1
CDR3: CASSLNGQGAKEQYF
DNA: TGTGCCAGCAGCCTCAACGGACAGGGGGCGAAGGAGCAGTACTTC